The 10 T cell receptor beta chains given below trace back to one sample, sequenced in a study of T cell responses to AZD1222 COVID-19 vaccine. Assay: immunoSEQ multiplex PCR; the TCRdb copy retains only in-frame clones and omits some. The profile shows 95,000 to 150,000 clones, about nine tenths of them singletons. The sequenced sample was peripheral blood, obtained on day 0 of AZD1222 vaccination. The receptors were gathered from an adult in good health.

V usage is TRBV6-2 or TRBV6-3 and J usage is TRBJ1-1; D not certain. The V gene lost 0 bases and the J gene lost 1 base, with 3 bases spanning the gap. Per germline, CDR1 MNHEY and CDR2 SVGEGT. This CDR3 comprises 13 residues. DNA of the CDR3: TGTGCCAGCAGTTACTCGGAGAACACTGAAGCTTTCTTT. Amino acid sequence: CASSYSENTEAFF.

This chain joins TRBV9 and TRBJ2-3, with 11 nucleotides matching TRBD2. The CDR3 has 17 residues. Germline V gene sequence: CDR1 SGDLS, CDR2 YYNGEE. Trimming at V came to 5 bases and at J to 4 bases, leaving 12 bases not matched to a gene. CDR3 sequence reads: CASRPMSGTSGADTQYF. The DNA for the CDR3 is TGTGCCAGCAGACCTATGAGTGGGACTAGCGGCGCAGATACGCAGTATTTT.

This clone is a singleton in its sample. The CDR3 protein is CASSPPQGAEAFF. In DNA form, the CDR3 reads TGTGCCAGCAGCCCACCACAGGGGGCTGAAGCTTTCTTT. This sequence joins TRBV11-2 and TRBJ1-1; 8 bases match TRBD1. This CDR3 contains 13 residues. V dropped 5 bases and J dropped 6; count of bases not matched to a gene: 5. The germline V gene has CDR1 SGHAT and CDR2 FQNNGV. The full variable domain, completed using reference TRBV11-2 and TRBJ1-1, is EAGVAQSPRYKIIEKRQSVAFWCNPISGHATLYWYQQILGQGPKLLIQFQNNGVVDDSQLPKDRFSAERLKGVDSTLKIQPAKLEDSAVYLCASSPPQGAEAFFGQGTRLTVV.

This clone showed up just once. The gene calls are TRBV7-6 and TRBJ1-1; a possible D gene is TRBD1 (6 bases). Trimming removed 1 base from V and 3 bases from J, with 12 bases in between. Germline CDR1 SGHVS, CDR2 FNYEAQ. CDR3 length: 15 amino acids. The CDR3 spells CASSLVGPGDTEAFF. Here the CDR3 DNA reads TGTGCCAGCAGCTTAGTTGGCCCAGGGGACACTGAAGCTTTCTTT.

This chain uses TRBV2 with TRBJ1-5; TRBD1 is a possible D gene (6 bases). This CDR3 region has 16 residues. Per the germline V gene, CDR1 is SNHLY and CDR2 is FYNNEI. Trimming took 6 bases from V and 5 from J, leaving 20 bases between them. CDR3 in DNA: TGTGCCAGCAGAGGACAGCCCCGCGTACCCTATCAGCCCCAGCATTTT. It is translated as CASRGQPRVPYQPQHF.

This chain connects TRBV29-1 to TRBJ1-2, with a tentative D call TRBD1 (5 bases). The CDR3 is made up of 12 amino acids. With 3 bases removed from V and 2 bases from J, the gap between germline ends came to 7 bases. Per the germline V gene, CDR1 is SQVTM and CDR2 is ANQGSEA. The CDR3 region is CSVEGLNYGYTF. CDR3 DNA sequence: TGCAGCGTTGAGGGACTGAACTATGGCTACACCTTC.

The J gene is TRBJ2-7, the V gene TRBV25-1, with D tentatively TRBD2 (5 bases). The germline V gene encodes CDR1 MGHDK and CDR2 SYGVNS. The CDR3 is 13 residues long. V shed 4 bases and J shed 2 bases, with 9 bases lying between them. In DNA form, the CDR3 reads TGTGCCAGCAGTGGGGAGCCTACCTACGAGCAGTACTTC. It codes for CASSGEPTYEQYF.

The chain joins TRBV4-2 to TRBJ2-5; D remains unclear. V dropped 0 bases and J dropped 7 bases, with 15 bases sitting between them. This CDR3 has 15 residues. Germline loops: CDR1 LGHNA, CDR2 YNFKEQ. CDR3 bases: TGTGCCAGCAGCCAAGACGGACCGGCCACGGGGACCCAGTACTTC. It yields the protein CASSQDGPATGTQYF.

The chain employs TRBV7-9 and TRBJ2-5; 8 bases fit TRBD1. This CDR3 contains 14 residues. The V and J ends lost 5 bases and 4 bases, in that order; junction bases with no gene match: 6. The germline V gene encodes CDR1 SEHNR and CDR2 FQNEAQ (reference sequence). CDR3 residues: CASSGDRPRETQYF. The DNA of the CDR3 is TGTGCCAGCAGCGGGGACAGGCCCCGAGAGACCCAGTACTTC.

The rearrangement links TRBV19 to TRBJ1-5; possibly TRBD1 for D (5 bases). The CDR3 is 14 amino acids. CDR1 is LNHDA and CDR2 is SQIVND in the germline V gene (reference sequence). V was clipped by 6 bases and J by 2 bases, with 11 bases between them. Written as DNA, the CDR3 is TGTGCCAGTAGCCACGGGGCCGGCAATCAGCCCCAGCATTTT. This encodes CASSHGAGNQPQHF.